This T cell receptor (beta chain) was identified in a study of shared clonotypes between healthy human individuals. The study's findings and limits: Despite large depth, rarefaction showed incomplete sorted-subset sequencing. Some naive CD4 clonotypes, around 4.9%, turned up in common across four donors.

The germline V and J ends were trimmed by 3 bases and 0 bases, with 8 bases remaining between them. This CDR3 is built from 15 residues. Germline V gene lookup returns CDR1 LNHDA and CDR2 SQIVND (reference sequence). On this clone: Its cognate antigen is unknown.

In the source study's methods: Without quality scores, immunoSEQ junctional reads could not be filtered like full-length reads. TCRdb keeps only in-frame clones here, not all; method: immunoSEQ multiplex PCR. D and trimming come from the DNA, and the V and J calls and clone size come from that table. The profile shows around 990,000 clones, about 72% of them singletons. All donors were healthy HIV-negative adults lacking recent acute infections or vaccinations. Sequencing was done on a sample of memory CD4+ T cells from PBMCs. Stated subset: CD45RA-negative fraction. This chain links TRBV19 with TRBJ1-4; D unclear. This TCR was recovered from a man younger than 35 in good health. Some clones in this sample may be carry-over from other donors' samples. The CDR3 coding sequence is TGTGCCAGTAGTATTTCAGAATCAACTAATGAAAAACTGTTTTTT. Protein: CASSISESTNEKLFF.